Listed below are T cell receptor beta chains from one sample, sequenced in a study of blood T cell repertoires in COVID-19. The assay was immunoSEQ multiplex PCR, and TCRdb's table has in-frame clones only and misses some. The sample contains roughly 180,000 clones, nearly 80% of which appear only once. Input material: PBMCs or T cells enriched from blood (not recorded which). The receptors stem from a man aged 55 to 70 who had been exposed to COVID-19. Both conserved end residues are part of each CDR3. Fields, in order: clone size, V gene, J gene, D gene, CDR3 DNA, CDR3 protein. D genes are given only for firm matches. Not all rows give a size; the values are once, few, many and, for expanded clones, a class.

clone_size: -
v_call: TRBV11-2
j_call: TRBJ2-7
d_call: TRBD1
cdr3_nt: TGTGCCAGCAGCGAGGACAGGGTCTCCTACGAGCAGTACTTC
cdr3_aa: CASSEDRVSYEQYF

clone_size: -
v_call: TRBV7-3
j_call: TRBJ1-1
d_call: -
cdr3_nt: TGTGCCAGCAGCCCCAGGGCAGGGATTGAAGCTTTCTTT
cdr3_aa: CASSPRAGIEAFF

clone_size: -
v_call: TRBV3-1/TRBV3-2
j_call: TRBJ1-4
d_call: -
cdr3_nt: TGTGCCAGCAGCCAAGATATCGGTGAAAAACTGTTTTTT
cdr3_aa: CASSQDIGEKLFF

clone_size: -
v_call: TRBV2
j_call: TRBJ1-5
d_call: -
cdr3_nt: TGTGCCACCGGGGGGGAGTGGAATCAGCCCCAGCATTTT
cdr3_aa: CATGGEWNQPQHF

clone_size: -
v_call: TRBV10-1
j_call: TRBJ1-1
d_call: -
cdr3_nt: TGCGCCAGCAGTGAGTACAGATACACTGAAGCTTTCTTT
cdr3_aa: CASSEYRYTEAFF

clone_size: -
v_call: TRBV6-1
j_call: TRBJ1-4
d_call: -
cdr3_nt: TGTGCCAGCAGTGCGAACGACGGCCAGGGAACTAATGAAAAACTGTTTTTT
cdr3_aa: CASSANDGQGTNEKLFF

clone_size: -
v_call: TRBV28
j_call: TRBJ2-1
d_call: -
cdr3_nt: TGTGCCAGCAGTTCGTCGGGGAGCTCCTACAATGAGCAGTTCTTC
cdr3_aa: CASSSSGSSYNEQFF

clone_size: -
v_call: TRBV10-3
j_call: TRBJ2-2
d_call: TRBD2
cdr3_nt: TGTGCCATCAGTGAGACGTTAAGCGGGAGGGCCGGAGGCACCGGGGAGCTGTTTTTT
cdr3_aa: CAISETLSGRAGGTGELFF

clone_size: medium-sized
v_call: TRBV7-9
j_call: TRBJ2-1
d_call: TRBD2
cdr3_nt: TGTGCCAGCAGCTTACGGGAGGCTAGCGGGAGTTCTACAAGGAATGAGCAGTTCTTC
cdr3_aa: CASSLREASGSSTRNEQFF

clone_size: -
v_call: TRBV24-1
j_call: TRBJ2-7
d_call: TRBD1
cdr3_nt: TGTGCCACCAGTGACCCCGGGACAGGGGGCCGCTACGAGCAGTACTTC
cdr3_aa: CATSDPGTGGRYEQYF

clone_size: -
v_call: TRBV19
j_call: TRBJ1-4
d_call: TRBD1
cdr3_nt: TGTGCCAGTAGTAACAGGGGTGAAAAACTGTTTTTT
cdr3_aa: CASSNRGEKLFF

clone_size: -
v_call: TRBV11-2
j_call: TRBJ2-7
d_call: -
cdr3_nt: TGTGCCAGCAGCCAAGGGTACGGGGAGTACGAGCAGTACTTC
cdr3_aa: CASSQGYGEYEQYF

clone_size: -
v_call: TRBV20-1
j_call: TRBJ2-5
d_call: TRBD2
cdr3_nt: TGCAGTGCTAGTTTGGCTAGCGGGCAAGAGACCCAGTACTTC
cdr3_aa: CSASLASGQETQYF

clone_size: -
v_call: TRBV28
j_call: TRBJ2-5
d_call: TRBD1
cdr3_nt: TGTGCCAGCAGTTATATAACAGGGGGTACGGAGACCCAGTACTTC
cdr3_aa: CASSYITGGTETQYF

clone_size: few
v_call: TRBV2
j_call: TRBJ1-3
d_call: TRBD1
cdr3_nt: TGTGCCAGCAGCCAGGGGGCGGCGGGAAACACCATATATTTT
cdr3_aa: CASSQGAAGNTIYF

clone_size: -
v_call: TRBV7-9
j_call: TRBJ1-2
d_call: TRBD1
cdr3_nt: TGTGCCAGCAGCCCCGGGACAGGGATAGATGGCTACACCTTC
cdr3_aa: CASSPGTGIDGYTF

clone_size: -
v_call: TRBV27
j_call: TRBJ2-7
d_call: TRBD2
cdr3_nt: TGTGCCAGCAGTTTTGAGACTAGCGGGAGCGGCGAGCAGTACTTC
cdr3_aa: CASSFETSGSGEQYF

clone_size: -
v_call: TRBV6-2/TRBV6-3
j_call: TRBJ2-1
d_call: -
cdr3_nt: TGTGCCAGCAGTTACGGCCGCTCCTACAATGAGCAGTTCTTC
cdr3_aa: CASSYGRSYNEQFF

clone_size: -
v_call: TRBV10-3
j_call: TRBJ2-7
d_call: -
cdr3_nt: TGTGCCATCACAAAAGGTGCGGACTCCTACGAGCAGTACTTC
cdr3_aa: CAITKGADSYEQYF

clone_size: -
v_call: TRBV11-3
j_call: TRBJ2-6
d_call: TRBD2
cdr3_nt: TGTGCCAGCAGCTTTGGGGAGGGGAGTGGGGCCAACGTCCTGACTTTC
cdr3_aa: CASSFGEGSGANVLTF

clone_size: once
v_call: TRBV19
j_call: TRBJ1-2
d_call: -
cdr3_nt: TGTGCCAGTAGCTGGCGGGGGGTTGGCGGCTACACCTTC
cdr3_aa: CASSWRGVGGYTF

clone_size: -
v_call: TRBV12-3/TRBV12-4
j_call: TRBJ1-2
d_call: TRBD1
cdr3_nt: TGTGCCAGCACCACGACAGGGGGCGGCTACACCTTC
cdr3_aa: CASTTTGGGYTF

clone_size: few
v_call: TRBV24-1
j_call: TRBJ2-1
d_call: TRBD2
cdr3_nt: TGTGCCACCAGTGACTCGACTAGCGGGGGTAATAACAATGAGCAGTTCTTC
cdr3_aa: CATSDSTSGGNNNEQFF

clone_size: -
v_call: TRBV25-1
j_call: TRBJ2-2
d_call: -
cdr3_nt: TGTGCCAGCAGTCCCAGGGGCTTTGGGGCCGGGGAGCTGTTTTTT
cdr3_aa: CASSPRGFGAGELFF

clone_size: -
v_call: TRBV27
j_call: TRBJ2-1
d_call: -
cdr3_nt: TGTGCCGGCTCTGGTTCAGGCCACAATGAGCAGTTCTTC
cdr3_aa: CAGSGSGHNEQFF

clone_size: -
v_call: TRBV30
j_call: TRBJ2-7
d_call: TRBD2
cdr3_nt: TGTGCCTCCCTCAGCGGGAGATACGAGCAGTACTTC
cdr3_aa: CASLSGRYEQYF

clone_size: -
v_call: TRBV2
j_call: TRBJ2-1
d_call: -
cdr3_nt: TGTGCCAGCCGACAGCTACTCGGGCAGTTCTTC
cdr3_aa: CASRQLLGQFF

clone_size: -
v_call: TRBV3-1/TRBV3-2
j_call: TRBJ2-3
d_call: TRBD2
cdr3_nt: TGTGCCAGCAGCCCCCGGGGTAGCGGGAGGGGAAGCACAGATACGCAGTATTTT
cdr3_aa: CASSPRGSGRGSTDTQYF

clone_size: -
v_call: TRBV6-1
j_call: TRBJ2-7
d_call: -
cdr3_nt: TGTGCCAGCAGTGAACACCGGAACTCCGGGGAGCAGTACTTC
cdr3_aa: CASSEHRNSGEQYF

clone_size: few
v_call: TRBV4-2
j_call: TRBJ1-4
d_call: TRBD1
cdr3_nt: TGTGCCAGCAGCCAAGGGACAGGGGGCGGAAAACTGTTTTTT
cdr3_aa: CASSQGTGGGKLFF

clone_size: -
v_call: TRBV19
j_call: TRBJ2-5
d_call: TRBD2
cdr3_nt: TGTGCCAGTAGTTCGCGGACTAGCGGGAGTCTGAGGGAGACCCAGTACTTC
cdr3_aa: CASSSRTSGSLRETQYF

clone_size: -
v_call: TRBV19
j_call: TRBJ2-2
d_call: TRBD2
cdr3_nt: TGTGCCAGTATTGGGATAGCGGGAGTGGGCACCGGGGAGCTGTTTTTT
cdr3_aa: CASIGIAGVGTGELFF

clone_size: -
v_call: TRBV6-1
j_call: TRBJ1-4
d_call: -
cdr3_nt: TGTGCCAGCAGTGAAAGAAGCGCTAATGAAAAACTGTTTTTT
cdr3_aa: CASSERSANEKLFF

clone_size: few
v_call: TRBV10-2
j_call: TRBJ1-1
d_call: -
cdr3_nt: TGCGCCAGCTTAGGGGGGAACACTGAAGCTTTCTTT
cdr3_aa: CASLGGNTEAFF

clone_size: -
v_call: TRBV6-4
j_call: TRBJ2-3
d_call: TRBD2
cdr3_nt: TGTGCCAGCAGTGTACATAGCGGGAGCACAGATACGCAGTATTTT
cdr3_aa: CASSVHSGSTDTQYF

clone_size: -
v_call: TRBV5-1
j_call: TRBJ2-7
d_call: -
cdr3_nt: TGCGCCAGCAGTCCAAATCGGGGGATCTACGAGCAGTACTTC
cdr3_aa: CASSPNRGIYEQYF

clone_size: -
v_call: TRBV6-5
j_call: TRBJ1-2
d_call: -
cdr3_nt: TGTGCCAGCAGCCTACTTTTCCGGTATGGCTACACCTTC
cdr3_aa: CASSLLFRYGYTF

clone_size: -
v_call: TRBV7-3
j_call: TRBJ2-3
d_call: TRBD1
cdr3_nt: TGTGCCAGCAGCCCAAAGGACAGGGGTGGGACAGATACGCAGTATTTT
cdr3_aa: CASSPKDRGGTDTQYF

clone_size: -
v_call: TRBV2
j_call: TRBJ2-5
d_call: TRBD2
cdr3_nt: TGTGCCAGCGTTGGGACTAGCGGGAGAGAGACCCAGTACTTC
cdr3_aa: CASVGTSGRETQYF

clone_size: -
v_call: TRBV19
j_call: TRBJ2-7
d_call: -
cdr3_nt: TGTGCCAGTAGTATGGCTAGCCACTCCTACGAGCAGTACTTC
cdr3_aa: CASSMASHSYEQYF

clone_size: -
v_call: TRBV7-2
j_call: TRBJ1-4
d_call: -
cdr3_nt: TGTGCCAGCAGCTTAGTAGGTCCCCGAGGTGCAACTAATGAAAAACTGTTTTTT
cdr3_aa: CASSLVGPRGATNEKLFF

clone_size: -
v_call: TRBV6-5
j_call: TRBJ1-1
d_call: -
cdr3_nt: TGTGCCAGCAGTTACTCGAAACTCACTGAAGCTTTCTTT
cdr3_aa: CASSYSKLTEAFF

clone_size: once
v_call: TRBV24-1
j_call: TRBJ2-6
d_call: -
cdr3_nt: TGTGCCACCAGTGATTTGACAGCTGGGGCCAACGTCCTGACTTTC
cdr3_aa: CATSDLTAGANVLTF

clone_size: -
v_call: TRBV7-6
j_call: TRBJ1-2
d_call: -
cdr3_nt: TGTGCCAGCAGCTTAGAGTGGGGGGACAACTATGGCTACACCTTC
cdr3_aa: CASSLEWGDNYGYTF

clone_size: -
v_call: TRBV6-5
j_call: TRBJ1-1
d_call: TRBD1
cdr3_nt: TGTGCCAGCAGACCCTCGACAGGGGGGGGCACTGAAGCTTTCTTT
cdr3_aa: CASRPSTGGGTEAFF

clone_size: -
v_call: TRBV27
j_call: TRBJ1-5
d_call: -
cdr3_nt: TGTGCCAGCAGTTTAGGCAGGGGCAATCAGCCCCAGCATTTT
cdr3_aa: CASSLGRGNQPQHF

clone_size: -
v_call: TRBV7-3
j_call: TRBJ1-2
d_call: TRBD1
cdr3_nt: TGTGCCAGCAGCTTAACCGGTGGGACAGGGGCCGACTATGGCTACACCTTC
cdr3_aa: CASSLTGGTGADYGYTF

clone_size: -
v_call: TRBV7-8
j_call: TRBJ2-2
d_call: -
cdr3_nt: TGTGCCAGCAGCGGTAACCCCGGCGGGGTCACCGGGGAGCTGTTTTTT
cdr3_aa: CASSGNPGGVTGELFF

clone_size: -
v_call: TRBV7-3
j_call: TRBJ2-2
d_call: TRBD2
cdr3_nt: TGTGCCAGCAGCTCTCTCGGGCTAGCGGTTAACACCGGGGAGCTGTTTTTT
cdr3_aa: CASSSLGLAVNTGELFF

clone_size: -
v_call: TRBV6-6
j_call: TRBJ1-1
d_call: TRBD1
cdr3_nt: TGTGCCAGCAGCCGAACTACGACAGGGGCTGAAGTTAGGAGCACTGAAGCTTTCTTT
cdr3_aa: CASSRTTTGAEVRSTEAFF

clone_size: -
v_call: TRBV19
j_call: TRBJ1-5
d_call: -
cdr3_nt: TGTGCCAGTAGTATGGCAGGCAGCAATCAGCCCCAGCATTTT
cdr3_aa: CASSMAGSNQPQHF

clone_size: -
v_call: TRBV5-5
j_call: TRBJ2-1
d_call: -
cdr3_nt: TGTGCCAGCAGCTTCTTAACAGGGAATGAGCAGTTCTTC
cdr3_aa: CASSFLTGNEQFF

clone_size: -
v_call: TRBV19
j_call: TRBJ2-1
d_call: TRBD2
cdr3_nt: TGTGCCAGTACCGGACTAGCGGGAGGTGAGCAGTTCTTC
cdr3_aa: CASTGLAGGEQFF

clone_size: once
v_call: TRBV14
j_call: TRBJ2-2
d_call: -
cdr3_nt: TGTGCCAGCAGCCCGAGGGGGTCGGACACCGGGGAGCTGTTTTTT
cdr3_aa: CASSPRGSDTGELFF

clone_size: once
v_call: TRBV9
j_call: TRBJ2-5
d_call: TRBD1
cdr3_nt: TGTGCCAGCAGACCACAGGGGGCTTTCGGGGAGACCCAGTACTTC
cdr3_aa: CASRPQGAFGETQYF

clone_size: -
v_call: TRBV18
j_call: TRBJ1-2
d_call: -
cdr3_nt: TGTGCCAGCTCCGATAAGTCCCCTTCAGGGTATGGCTACACCTTC
cdr3_aa: CASSDKSPSGYGYTF

clone_size: -
v_call: TRBV10-3
j_call: TRBJ2-1
d_call: TRBD2
cdr3_nt: TGTGCCATCAGTGAGTCCGGCGGGAGGGCCTCCTACAATGAGCAGTTCTTC
cdr3_aa: CAISESGGRASYNEQFF

clone_size: -
v_call: TRBV20-1
j_call: TRBJ2-3
d_call: TRBD2
cdr3_nt: TGCAGTGCTAGTCCGCTAGCGGGAGAAAGGGGAGATACGCAGTATTTT
cdr3_aa: CSASPLAGERGDTQYF